The source of this T cell receptor beta chain is a study of shared clonotypes between healthy human individuals. Looking at the study overall: The study used three CD4 naive, three CD4 memory, two CD8 naive and one CD8 memory plate per donor.

Original data processing: ImmunoSEQ gave junction-only sequences without quality scores, so filtering differed. TCRdb keeps only in-frame clones here, not all; method: immunoSEQ multiplex PCR. Clone size and V and J calls were adopted from that table, with D and trimming inferred from the DNA. The sample records roughly 640,000 clones, roughly 97% being singletons. CDR3 length equals 14 residues. Germline assignment: CDR1 LNHNV and CDR2 YYDKDF (reference sequence). V was pared by 11 bases and J by 4 bases, with 11 bases of the junction left unmatched. Sequencing input: naive CD4+ T cells sorted from blood. Subset of the sample: CD45RA+ positively selected. The sequence was collected from a woman in her 30s in good health. The gene calls are TRBV15 and TRBJ1-5; 7 positions match TRBD1. The CDR3 is CARTSRDRNQPQHF. For the CDR3, the DNA is TGTGCCCGCACATCGAGGGACAGAAATCAGCCCCAGCATTTT.